A single sample gave rise to the 11 T cell receptor beta chains below, sequenced in a study of blood T cell repertoires in COVID-19. TCRdb keeps only in-frame clones here, not all; method: immunoSEQ multiplex PCR. The sample contains 150,000 to 200,000 clones, roughly 80% of which appear only once. Sequenced input: PBMCs or T cells enriched from blood (not recorded which). These receptors all come from a woman in her 50s who had recovered from COVID-19.

This clone was found many times. V gene TRBV11-3 combines with J gene TRBJ2-1; 9 bases are shared with TRBD2. The CDR3 has 16 residues. J gave up 8 bases and V 0 bases, and 8 bases lay outside the gene matches. CDR1 is SGHNT, CDR2 YENEEA, per germline. The CDR3 nucleotides read TGTGCCAGCAGCTTAGACGGGCGGGAGGGCCTCGATGAGCAGTTCTTC. Protein: CASSLDGREGLDEQFF. The whole variable domain, remainder taken from reference TRBV11-3 and TRBJ2-1, is EAGVVQSPRYKIIEKKQPVAFWCNPISGHNTLYWYLQNLGQGPELLIRYENEEAVDDSQLPKDRFSAERLKGVDSTLKIQPAELGDSAVYLCASSLDGREGLDEQFFGPGTRLTVL.

The rearrangement links TRBV6-6 to TRBJ1-4; TRBD1 agrees at 9 bases. V was clipped by 6 bases and J by 8 bases; unmatched bases: 10. Germline V lookup: CDR1 MNHNY, CDR2 SVGAGI (reference sequence). The CDR3 extends over 15 amino acids. CDR3 protein: CASRQPGQGTEKLFF. The CDR3 DNA sequence: TGTGCCAGCAGACAACCGGGACAGGGTACAGAAAAACTGTTTTTT.

The chain links TRBV7-3 to TRBJ1-6; D gene unclear. V dropped 5 bases and J dropped 11 bases, with 7 bases sitting between them. The CDR3 spans 11 residues. Germline V gene data show CDR1 as SGHTA and CDR2 as FQGTGA. CDR3 in amino acids: CASSAIPPLHF. CDR3 coding DNA: TGTGCCAGCAGCGCTATTCCACCCCTCCACTTT. The variable domain in full, with the rest retrieved from reference TRBV7-3 and TRBJ1-6, is GAGVSQTPSNKVTEKGKYVELRCDPISGHTALYWYRQSLGQGPEFLIYFQGTGAADDSGLPNDRFFAVRPEGSVSTLKIQRTERGDSAVYLCASSAIPPLHFGNGTRLTVT.

The gene calls are TRBV18 and TRBJ1-2; no clear D gene. Trimming stripped 6 bases from V and 2 bases from J, with 13 bases between. Per the germline V gene, CDR1 is KGHSH and CDR2 is LQKENI. The CDR3 consists of 14 residues. The CDR3 nucleotides are TGTGCCAGCTCCCCTAGCGGCGGGAACTATGGCTACACCTTC. It encodes CASSPSGGNYGYTF.

The V and J genes are TRBV19 and TRBJ1-5, with D hard to call. V gave up 3 bases and J gave up 0 bases, with 15 bases separating them. The CDR3 has 17 residues. Germline CDR1 and CDR2: LNHDA and SQIVND (reference sequence). The DNA of the CDR3 is TGTGCCAGTAGTATCGGTCAGGTGCTATATAGCAATCAGCCCCAGCATTTT. As protein: CASSIGQVLYSNQPQHF.

This chain joins TRBV5-1 and TRBJ2-7; tentatively, D is TRBD1 (6 bases). With 2 bases removed from V and 2 bases from J, the gap between germline ends came to 11 bases. Germline loops: CDR1 SGHRS, CDR2 YFSETQ. The CDR3 spans 14 residues. CDR3 sequence reads: CASSLTGLTYEQYF. CDR3 coding DNA: TGCGCCAGCAGCTTAACAGGGTTGACCTACGAGCAGTACTTC.

The sample holds one count of this clone. V usage is TRBV7-9 and J usage is TRBJ1-6, with 8 bases matching TRBD1. CDR1 SEHNR and CDR2 FQNEAQ come from the germline V gene (reference sequence). The CDR3 sequence is 15 residues long. The V gene end was trimmed by 5 bases and the J gene end by 6 bases; junction bases not matched to a gene: 6. DNA for the CDR3: TGTGCCAGCAGCCCCGGACAGGGTGTTAATTCACCCCTCCACTTT. Amino acids: CASSPGQGVNSPLHF.

This CDR3 reads CASSWGQGRMNTEAFF. In DNA form, the CDR3 reads TGTGCCAGCAGCTGGGGGCAGGGCAGGATGAACACTGAAGCTTTCTTT. The chain is built from TRBV27 and TRBJ1-1; perhaps TRBD1 as D (6 bases). Trimming took off 6 bases at V and 0 bases at J, with 17 bases between the two ends. The CDR3 has 16 residues. CDR1 MNHEY and CDR2 SMNVEV come from the germline V gene (reference sequence).

The chain is built from TRBV7-4 and TRBJ2-4, with 9 bases fitting TRBD2. Looked up from germline, CDR1 is SGHVT and CDR2 is SQSDAQ. The CDR3 has 21 residues. J lost 0 bases, V lost 2 bases, and 17 bases had no gene match. The CDR3 coding sequence is TGTGCCAGCAGCTTAACGTCGGCGGGAGGGCCTCTTTATATAGCCAAAAACATTCAGTACTTC. The encoded protein is CASSLTSAGGPLYIAKNIQYF. Full variable domain (remainder filled in from reference TRBV7-4 and TRBJ2-4): GAGVSQSPRYKVAKRGRDVALRCDSISGHVTLYWYRQTLGQGSEVLTYSQSDAQRDKSGRPSGRFSAERPERSVSTLKIQRTEQGDSAVYLCASSLTSAGGPLYIAKNIQYFGAGTRLSVL.

The chain recombines TRBV20-1 with TRBJ2-2, with TRBD1 matching 11 bases. Germline V gene data show CDR1 as DFQATT and CDR2 as SNEGSKA (reference sequence). This CDR3 contains 15 residues. Trimming removed 5 bases from V and 4 bases from J; junction bases left unmatched: 6. The CDR3 nucleotides are TGCAGTGCTGGTGGTGGGACAGGGGGCACCGGGGAGCTGTTTTTT. Its translation: CSAGGGTGGTGELFF.

The J gene is TRBJ1-6, the V gene TRBV27; D ambiguous. This CDR3 contains 12 residues. The ends were cut back, 4 bases at V and 7 bases at J, with 5 bases in the middle. CDR1 is MNHEY, CDR2 SMNVEV, per germline (reference sequence). CDR3 nucleotide sequence: TGTGCCAGCAGTTGGCAAAATTCACCCCTCCACTTT. Translated: CASSWQNSPLHF.